The 21 T cell receptor beta chains below were found in one sample sequenced in a study of blood T cell repertoires in COVID-19. Data came from immunoSEQ multiplex PCR; TCRdb stores just in-frame clones and leaves some out. The profile covers roughly 390,000 clones, with roughly 85% appearing a single time and roughly 3.7% taken by the ten largest. Sequenced sample: peripheral blood. These receptors all stem from a woman younger than 30 with acute or convalescent COVID-19.

This clone has ten or more counts. V and J are TRBV12-5 and TRBJ2-2; maybe TRBD1 (6 bases). V lost 6 bases, J lost 4 bases, and 15 bases lay in between. Germline assignment: CDR1 LGHNT and CDR2 FRNRAP. The CDR3 has 15 residues. The CDR3 protein is CASGPDSSGTGELFF. The CDR3 nucleotides are TGTGCTAGTGGGCCGGACAGTTCGGGCACCGGGGAGCTGTTTTTT. The full variable domain, completed using reference TRBV12-5 and TRBJ2-2, is DARVTQTPRHKVTEMGQEVTMRCQPILGHNTVFWYRQTMMQGLELLAYFRNRAPLDDSGMPKDRFSAEMPDATLATLKIQPSEPRDSAVYFCASGPDSSGTGELFFGEGSRLTVL.

V usage is TRBV12-5 and J usage is TRBJ2-1, with 8 bases identical to TRBD1. The CDR3 runs to 17 residues. V lost 0 bases, J lost 10 bases, and 14 bases stayed unmatched. Germline assignment: CDR1 LGHNT and CDR2 FRNRAP. CDR3 DNA: TGTGCTAGTGGTTTGGTACTACAGGGGGGCCTAATCCCCGAGCAGTTCTTC. Translation: CASGLVLQGGLIPEQFF. The full variable domain, in which reference TRBV12-5 and TRBJ2-1 provide the parts outside the CDR3, is DARVTQTPRHKVTEMGQEVTMRCQPILGHNTVFWYRQTMMQGLELLAYFRNRAPLDDSGMPKDRFSAEMPDATLATLKIQPSEPRDSAVYFCASGLVLQGGLIPEQFFGPGTRLTVL.

This chain connects TRBV6-5 to TRBJ2-7; D might be TRBD1 (6 bases). V was cut by 6 bases and J by 4 bases, with 19 bases left in between. This CDR3 contains 15 residues. Per germline, CDR1 MNHEY and CDR2 SVGAGI. The CDR3 DNA sequence: TGTGCCAGCAGGGGAAAAACAGGGACGGAGTACGAGCAGTACTTC. It specifies CASRGKTGTEYEQYF.

This clone appeared a single time. The rearrangement links TRBV28 to TRBJ1-1; possibly TRBD1 for D (6 bases). In germline, CDR1 is MDHEN, CDR2 SYDVKM. Trimming took off 2 bases at V and 0 bases at J, with 16 bases between the two ends. This CDR3 region has 17 residues. CDR3 sequence reads: CASSLENRVNVNTEAFF. The CDR3 region has the DNA TGTGCCAGCAGTTTAGAGAACAGGGTCAACGTGAACACTGAAGCTTTCTTT.

The V and J genes are TRBV28 and TRBJ2-1, with D maybe TRBD1 (6 bases). CDR3 length: 16 amino acids. Trimming removed 5 bases from V and 9 bases from J, with 23 bases in between. The germline CDR1 and CDR2 sequences are MDHEN and SYDVKM. In DNA, the CDR3 is TGTGCCAGCAGTCTATCTACAGGGTTTATAATCAGTGAGCAGTTCTTC. Amino acid sequence: CASSLSTGFIISEQFF.

The chain is built from TRBV5-1 and TRBJ1-1; maybe TRBD1 (6 bases). The CDR3 is 14 residues long. Germline V gene sequence: CDR1 SGHRS, CDR2 YFSETQ. V lost 4 bases and J lost 3, with 13 bases in between. The CDR3, as DNA: TGCGCCAGCAGCGCCAGGGGCGGAGACACTGAAGCTTTCTTT. As protein: CASSARGGDTEAFF.

The chain couples TRBV19 to TRBJ1-5; 8 positions match TRBD1. V gave up 4 bases and J gave up 0 bases; unmatched junction bases: 11. This CDR3 spans 18 amino acids. Germline CDR1 LNHDA, CDR2 SQIVND (reference sequence). The CDR3 is CASSRKGQGIFSNQPQHF. CDR3 DNA: TGTGCCAGTAGTAGGAAAGGACAGGGTATCTTTAGCAATCAGCCCCAGCATTTT.

With regard to this clone: At one of its ends the junction is not consistent with the germline gene, which may arise from a read error. The rearrangement links TRBV10-3 to TRBJ1-2; 8 bases line up with TRBD1. The CDR3 sequence is 12 residues long. The V gene's germline CDR1 is ENHRY and CDR2 SYGVKD. CDR3 sequence reads: CAISGGQGGNTF. Here the CDR3 DNA reads TGTGCCATCAGTGGAGGACAGGGTGGCAACACCTTC.

This chain connects TRBV3-1 (or the pseudogene TRBV3-2) to TRBJ2-2; TRBD1 is a possible D gene (6 bases). This CDR3 contains 16 residues. CDR1 is LGHDT, CDR2 YNNKEL, per germline (reference sequence). Trimming removed 0 bases at V and 4 bases at J, with 12 bases between. CDR3 residues: CASSQDPSRGTGELFF. The CDR3 DNA is TGTGCCAGCAGCCAAGATCCCTCCAGGGGCACCGGGGAGCTGTTTTTT.

The gene calls are TRBV9 and TRBJ1-4; D remains unclear. The V end lost 0 bases, the J end lost 6 bases, and 9 bases lay between the germline ends. The CDR3 has 14 amino acids. Germline V lookup: CDR1 SGDLS, CDR2 YYNGEE. The CDR3 region has the DNA TGTGCCAGCAGCGTAGATGCAGGATATGAAAAACTGTTTTTT. Amino acid sequence: CASSVDAGYEKLFF.

The V gene is TRBV7-9, the J gene TRBJ2-7, with D possibly matching TRBD2 (5 bases). Germline values: CDR1 SEHNR, CDR2 FQNEAQ (reference sequence). V lost 0 bases and J 1 base, leaving 13 bases between the germline ends. The CDR3 is 16 residues long. In DNA form, the CDR3 reads TGTGCCAGCAGCTTAGCGCCCGGGGAGCAGTCCTACGAGCAGTACTTC. Translated: CASSLAPGEQSYEQYF.

V usage is TRBV19 and J usage is TRBJ2-1; 11 nucleotides agree with TRBD2. The trim removed 8 bases at V and 6 bases at J, leaving 3 bases unmatched. CDR1 and CDR2 from the germline V gene are LNHDA and SQIVND (reference sequence). The CDR3 length is 13 residues. The CDR3 coding sequence is TGTGCCAGTGGGACTAGCGGCCTCAATGAGCAGTTCTTC. Its protein product is CASGTSGLNEQFF.

V gene TRBV24-1 combines with J gene TRBJ1-2, with 9 positions matching TRBD1. V was clipped by 4 bases and J by 4 bases; unmatched bases: 3. The CDR3 covers 14 residues. The germline CDR1 and CDR2 sequences are KGHDR and SFDVKD. The CDR3 nucleotides are TGTGCCACCAGTGAAACGACAGGGGGCTATGGCTACACCTTC. This encodes CATSETTGGYGYTF.

V is TRBV9 and J is TRBJ2-7, with TRBD2 identical over 8 bases. This CDR3 has 18 residues. Germline lookup yields CDR1 SGDLS and CDR2 YYNGEE. V dropped 4 bases and J dropped 6; count of bases not matched to a gene: 21. The CDR3 nucleotides are TGTGCCAGCAGCTCCGGATTTAACGGGAGGGCCGTTGCGAGCGAGCAGTACTTC. Its protein product is CASSSGFNGRAVASEQYF.

This clone was observed a single time. Mismatch with germline at one junction end may stem from a read error. The CDR3 sequence: CASSEEETGSFYGYTF. The DNA of the CDR3 is TGTGCCAGCAGCGAAGAAGAGACAGGGAGCTTCTATGGCTACACCTTC. The chain uses TRBV6-1 and TRBJ1-2; 7 bases agree with TRBD1. CDR1 is MNHNS, CDR2 SASEGT, per germline. CDR3 size: 16 residues.

The chain employs TRBV18 and TRBJ2-7; D might be TRBD2 (7 bases). Germline assignment: CDR1 KGHSH and CDR2 LQKENI. Trimming pared 3 bases from V and 7 bases from J, leaving 13 bases between. The CDR3 has 13 residues. The CDR3 DNA is TGTGCCAGCTCACCTCGGGGGGCCGAAGAGCAGTACTTC. Protein: CASSPRGAEEQYF.

V gene TRBV7-3 combines with J gene TRBJ1-1; 8 bases fit TRBD1. Losses at the gene ends were 5 bases for V and 2 bases for J; bases not matched to a gene: 4. This CDR3 has 14 residues. Per the germline V gene, CDR1 is SGHTA and CDR2 is FQGTGA. In DNA, the CDR3 is TGTGCCAGCAGCGCCCAGGGGGCAAACACTGAAGCTTTCTTT. It encodes CASSAQGANTEAFF. The variable domain in full, with the rest retrieved from reference TRBV7-3 and TRBJ1-1, is GAGVSQTPSNKVTEKGKYVELRCDPISGHTALYWYRQSLGQGPEFLIYFQGTGAADDSGLPNDRFFAVRPEGSVSTLKIQRTERGDSAVYLCASSAQGANTEAFFGQGTRLTVV.

In its sample, this clone was seen once. The rearrangement joins TRBV3-1 (or the pseudogene TRBV3-2) to TRBJ1-6; D unresolved. This CDR3 comprises 14 residues. Germline CDR1 is LGHDT and CDR2 is YNNKEL (reference sequence). V lost 1 base and J 7 bases, leaving 8 bases between the germline ends. The CDR3 loop is CASSQAAGNSPLHF. In DNA, the CDR3 is TGTGCCAGCAGCCAAGCCGCGGGAAATTCACCCCTCCACTTT.

In this sample, this clone turned up once. The rearrangement uses TRBV6-6 and TRBJ1-6; unclear D gene. V was clipped by 6 bases and J by 7 bases, with 16 bases between them. Germline V gene data show CDR1 as MNHNY and CDR2 as SVGAGI (reference sequence). The CDR3 spans 15 residues. Here the CDR3 reads CASSPEAVGNSPLHF. For the CDR3, the DNA is TGTGCCAGCAGCCCCGAGGCAGTCGGGAATTCACCCCTCCACTTT.

CDR3 in amino acids: CASSKVPQGWGNGYTF. DNA of the CDR3: TGTGCCAGCAGCAAAGTGCCTCAGGGTTGGGGTAATGGCTACACCTTC. The chain employs TRBV21-1 and TRBJ1-2; the table calls TRBD1, which could not be checked here. TRBV21-1 is deemed a pseudogene. This CDR3 is built from 16 residues.

In its sample, this clone was seen a few times. The chain employs TRBV18 and TRBJ1-5, with D possibly TRBD1 on 5 matching bases. Trimming shortened V by 2 bases and J by 1 base, and 6 bases separated the two germline ends. Germline V gene data show CDR1 as KGHSH and CDR2 as LQKENI. The CDR3 sequence is 14 residues long. CDR3 bases: TGTGCCAGCTCACCAGACAGAAGCAATCAGCCCCAGCATTTT. Translation: CASSPDRSNQPQHF.